This entry lists 18 T cell receptor beta chains sequenced from one sample in a study of cytomegalovirus exposure and HLA in healthy donors. It was with 60 Vbeta and 13 Jbeta primers that the PCR ran. Data came from immunoSEQ multiplex PCR; TCRdb stores just in-frame clones and leaves some out. The sample has around 200,000 clones, 60% to 80% seen once. The specimen sequenced was PBMCs. All receptors come from a man in his late teens or twenties in good health and CMV-seronegative.

The table lists this clone with a count of one. The chain couples TRBV5-1 to TRBJ2-5, with a weak D call TRBD2 (5 bases). The V end was cut by 4 bases, the J end by 1 base, with 8 bases between. CDR1 is SGHRS and CDR2 is YFSETQ in the germline V gene. CDR3 length equals 13 residues. CDR3 sequence: CASSAGIQETQYF. CDR3 sequence (DNA): TGCGCCAGCAGCGCCGGGATCCAAGAGACCCAGTACTTC.

This clone has more than one count but fewer than ten. The chain carries TRBV27 and TRBJ2-1; D is ambiguous. Germline CDR1 MNHEY, CDR2 SMNVEV (reference sequence). There are 15 residues in the CDR3. Trimming left V 2 bases short and J 0 bases short, with 8 bases between. The chain's CDR3 is CASSLTPSSYNEQFF. The CDR3 DNA follows: TGTGCCAGCAGTTTAACTCCGAGCTCCTACAATGAGCAGTTCTTC.

The chain combines TRBV27 with TRBJ2-5; a possible D gene is TRBD1 (6 bases). The CDR3 consists of 13 residues. Germline V gene sequence: CDR1 MNHEY, CDR2 SMNVEV (reference sequence). Trimming left V 4 bases short and J 5 bases short, with 11 bases between. CDR3: CASSYRVWETQYF. The CDR3 nucleotides are TGTGCCAGCAGTTACAGGGTTTGGGAGACCCAGTACTTC.

This chain links TRBV6-5 with TRBJ2-7; D unresolved. This CDR3 is built from 14 residues. Trimming took 8 bases from V and 0 from J, leaving 14 bases between them. Per germline, CDR1 MNHEY and CDR2 SVGAGI. CDR3: CASGRMESSYEQYF. CDR3 sequence (DNA): TGTGCCAGCGGTCGGATGGAGAGCTCCTACGAGCAGTACTTC.

J is TRBJ2-1 and V is TRBV9, with a tentative D call TRBD1 (6 bases). Germline-derived CDR1 and CDR2 are SGDLS and YYNGEE. V gave up 1 base and J gave up 1 base, with 12 bases separating them. This CDR3 has 16 residues. CDR3 loop: CASSVMGASSYNEQFF. In nucleotides, the CDR3 is TGTGCCAGCAGCGTAATGGGGGCCTCATCCTACAATGAGCAGTTCTTC. The whole variable domain, remainder taken from reference TRBV9 and TRBJ2-1, is DSGVTQTPKHLITATGQRVTLRCSPRSGDLSVYWYQQSLDQGLQFLIQYYNGEERAKGNILERFSAQQFPDLHSELNLSSLELGDSALYFCASSVMGASSYNEQFFGPGTRLTVL.

This clone has only one observation. This sequence joins TRBV30 and TRBJ2-3, with 13 bases identical to TRBD2. Germline V gene lookup returns CDR1 GTSNPN and CDR2 SVGIG (reference sequence). Trimming removed 0 bases from V and 4 bases from J; junction bases left unmatched: 7. The CDR3 totals 17 residues. This chain's CDR3 is CAWSVRRTSGSPDTQYF. In nucleotides, the CDR3 is TGTGCCTGGAGTGTACGAAGGACTAGCGGGAGCCCAGATACGCAGTATTTT.

V gene TRBV4-2 combines with J gene TRBJ1-4; TRBD1 aligns across 7 bases. V was clipped by 3 bases and J by 3 bases; unmatched bases: 7. Per germline, CDR1 LGHNA and CDR2 YNFKEQ. The CDR3 loop spans 16 amino acids. DNA for the CDR3: TGTGCCAGCAGCCAGGGAAAGGGACAGCCTAATGAAAAACTGTTTTTT. Protein sequence: CASSQGKGQPNEKLFF.

This chain connects TRBV10-3 to TRBJ2-1; TRBD2 matches 9 bases. V gave up 0 bases and J gave up 4 bases; unmatched junction bases: 10. CDR3 length equals 18 residues. Germline V gene lookup returns CDR1 ENHRY and CDR2 SYGVKD. CDR3 bases: TGTGCCATCAGTGAGTCTTTACTAGCGGGTGACCTTTACAATGAGCAGTTCTTC. Its protein product is CAISESLLAGDLYNEQFF.

This chain connects TRBV7-8 to TRBJ2-5, with 10 bases matching TRBD2. The CDR3 is 17 amino acids. Unmatched junction bases numbered 6, after V lost 1 base and J lost 1 base. Looked up from germline, CDR1 is SGHVS and CDR2 is FQNEAQ. CDR3 loop: CASSLGSSSGGQETQYF. Written as DNA, the CDR3 is TGTGCCAGCAGCTTAGGTTCATCTAGCGGGGGCCAAGAGACCCAGTACTTC.

A note on this clone: A junction end diverges from the germline sequence, so it may reflect a read error. In DNA form, the CDR3 reads TGTTCCAGCAGCCAGGACTGGCGGGGATACAAAAACATTCAGTACTTC. Translated, it gives CSSSQDWRGYKNIQYF. The chain joins TRBV7-9 to TRBJ2-4, with a possible D match to TRBD2 (6 bases). Germline CDR1 and CDR2: SEHNR and FQNEAQ (reference sequence). The CDR3 is 16 amino acids.

This chain connects TRBV4-2 to TRBJ2-1, with D maybe TRBD2 (6 bases). Trimming removed 1 base from V and 7 bases from J, with 23 bases in between. This CDR3 is 18 amino acids long. CDR1 and CDR2 from the germline V gene are LGHNA and YNFKEQ. CDR3 residues: CASSQGAFVGGTLNEQFF. The CDR3 bases are TGTGCCAGCAGCCAAGGGGCTTTCGTGGGAGGAACCCTTAATGAGCAGTTCTTC.

The DNA for the CDR3 is TGTGCCAGCAGCGCCGACTCCACCTACGAGCAGTACTTC. This encodes CASSADSTYEQYF. The rearrangement uses TRBV9 and TRBJ2-7; D unresolved. CDR1 is SGDLS and CDR2 is YYNGEE in the germline V gene. V was pared by 3 bases and J by 2 bases, with 9 bases between. There are 13 residues in the CDR3.

For the CDR3, the DNA is TGTGCCAGCAGCACCGGGACTAGCGACCCCAATGAGCAGTTCTTC. Protein sequence: CASSTGTSDPNEQFF. V gene TRBV6-5 combines with J gene TRBJ2-1; 10 nucleotides agree with TRBD2. Trimming cost V 6 bases and J 6 bases; bases outside gene matches: 8. The CDR3 length is 15 residues. Germline V gene lookup returns CDR1 MNHEY and CDR2 SVGAGI.

The rearrangement links TRBV7-8 to TRBJ1-2; no clear D. The V gene lost 0 bases and the J gene lost 3 bases, with 14 bases spanning the gap. Germline CDR1 reads SGHVS; CDR2 reads FQNEAQ. The CDR3 length is 16 residues. This CDR3 is CASSLARRQTHYGYTF. CDR3 in DNA: TGTGCCAGCAGCTTAGCGCGGCGGCAGACTCACTATGGCTACACCTTC.

The CDR3 region has the DNA TGTGCCAGTAGTATACCGGGACAGTCGATGAACACTGAAGCTTTCTTT. It is translated as CASSIPGQSMNTEAFF. The chain has TRBV19 and TRBJ1-1; TRBD1 matches at 7 bases. CDR1 is LNHDA and CDR2 is SQIVND in the germline V gene (reference sequence). The ends lost 2 bases at V and 0 bases at J; junction bases unmatched: 6. This CDR3 has 16 amino acids.

This clone was observed a few times. The chain is built from TRBV12-1 and TRBJ1-1; the DNA was not used to check the table's D call, TRBD1. TRBV12-1 is listed as a pseudogene. The CDR3 loop spans 16 amino acids. CDR3 sequence: CASSTYRGRMNTEAFF. In nucleotides, the CDR3 is TGTGCCAGCAGCACGTACAGGGGGCGAATGAACACTGAAGCTTTCTTT.

The chain couples TRBV9 to TRBJ2-5, with 7 bases lining up with TRBD2. Germline V gene lookup returns CDR1 SGDLS and CDR2 YYNGEE. The CDR3 has 10 amino acids. V shed 10 bases and J 7 bases; nucleotides not matched to a gene: 4. CDR3 amino acids: CALTGGTQYF. As DNA, the CDR3 is TGTGCCCTCACGGGGGGGACCCAGTACTTC.

The chain uses TRBV28 and TRBJ1-2; 8 nucleotides match TRBD1. Germline V lookup: CDR1 MDHEN, CDR2 SYDVKM. CDR3 length: 15 amino acids. Trimming at V came to 3 bases and at J to 5 bases, leaving 8 bases not matched to a gene. The CDR3 sequence is CASSFPDREGYGYTF. The CDR3 DNA reads as TGTGCCAGCAGTTTTCCGGACAGGGAGGGGTATGGCTACACCTTC.